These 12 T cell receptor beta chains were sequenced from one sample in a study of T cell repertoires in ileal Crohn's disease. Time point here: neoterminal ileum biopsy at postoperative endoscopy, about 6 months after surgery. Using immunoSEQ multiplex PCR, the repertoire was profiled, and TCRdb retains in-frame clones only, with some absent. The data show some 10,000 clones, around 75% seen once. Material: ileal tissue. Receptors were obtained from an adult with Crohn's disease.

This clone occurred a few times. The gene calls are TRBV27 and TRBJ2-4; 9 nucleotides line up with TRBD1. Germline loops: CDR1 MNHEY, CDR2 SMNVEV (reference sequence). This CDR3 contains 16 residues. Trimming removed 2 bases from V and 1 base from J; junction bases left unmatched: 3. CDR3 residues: CASSLGTGRAKNIQYF. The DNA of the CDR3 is TGTGCCAGCAGTTTAGGGACAGGGAGGGCCAAAAACATTCAGTACTTC.

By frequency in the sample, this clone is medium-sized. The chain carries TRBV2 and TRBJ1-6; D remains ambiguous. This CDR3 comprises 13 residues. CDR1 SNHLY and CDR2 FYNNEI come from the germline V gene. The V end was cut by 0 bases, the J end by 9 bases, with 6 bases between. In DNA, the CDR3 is TGTGCCAGCAGTGAAGCCCGGGGTTCACCCCTCCACTTT. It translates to CASSEARGSPLHF.

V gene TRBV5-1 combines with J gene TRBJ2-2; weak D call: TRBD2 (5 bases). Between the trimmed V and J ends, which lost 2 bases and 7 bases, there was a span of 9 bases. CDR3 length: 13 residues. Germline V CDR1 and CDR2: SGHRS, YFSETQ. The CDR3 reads CASSLRGFGELFF. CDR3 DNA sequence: TGCGCCAGCAGCTTACGCGGGTTCGGGGAGCTGTTTTTT.

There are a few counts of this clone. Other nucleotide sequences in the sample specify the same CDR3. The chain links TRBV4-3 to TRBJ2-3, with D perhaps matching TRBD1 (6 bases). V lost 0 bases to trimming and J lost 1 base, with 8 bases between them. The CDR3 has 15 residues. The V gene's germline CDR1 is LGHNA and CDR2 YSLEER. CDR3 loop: CASSQDPGGTDTQYF. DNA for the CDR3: TGCGCCAGCAGCCAAGATCCAGGGGGCACAGATACGCAGTATTTT.

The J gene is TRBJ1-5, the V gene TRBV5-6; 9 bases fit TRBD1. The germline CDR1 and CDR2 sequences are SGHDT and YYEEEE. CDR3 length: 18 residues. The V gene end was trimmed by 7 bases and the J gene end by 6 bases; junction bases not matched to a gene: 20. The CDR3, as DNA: TGTGCCAGCTCCCTTGGGGGGGTGGGACAGGGAAGCGGTCAGCCCCAGCATTTT. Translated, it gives CASSLGGVGQGSGQPQHF.

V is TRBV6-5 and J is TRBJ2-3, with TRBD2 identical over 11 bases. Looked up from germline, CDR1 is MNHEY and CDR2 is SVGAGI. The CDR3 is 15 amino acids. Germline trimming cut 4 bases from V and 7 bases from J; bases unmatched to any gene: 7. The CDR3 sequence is CASSFTSGGRNTQYF. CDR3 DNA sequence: TGTGCCAGCAGTTTTACTAGCGGGGGAAGGAATACGCAGTATTTT.

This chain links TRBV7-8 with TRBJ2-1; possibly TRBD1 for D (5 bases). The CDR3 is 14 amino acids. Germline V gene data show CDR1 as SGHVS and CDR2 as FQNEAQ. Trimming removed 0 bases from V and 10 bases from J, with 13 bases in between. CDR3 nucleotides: TGTGCCAGCAGCTTAGCCAGGGCGAGCAGGGAGCAGTTCTTC. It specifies CASSLARASREQFF.

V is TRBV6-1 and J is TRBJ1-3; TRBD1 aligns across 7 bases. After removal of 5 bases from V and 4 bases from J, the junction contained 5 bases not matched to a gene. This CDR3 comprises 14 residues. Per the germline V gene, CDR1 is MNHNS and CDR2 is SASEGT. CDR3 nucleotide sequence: TGTGCCAGCAGTTTAGGGACAGCGGGAAACACCATATATTTT. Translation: CASSLGTAGNTIYF.

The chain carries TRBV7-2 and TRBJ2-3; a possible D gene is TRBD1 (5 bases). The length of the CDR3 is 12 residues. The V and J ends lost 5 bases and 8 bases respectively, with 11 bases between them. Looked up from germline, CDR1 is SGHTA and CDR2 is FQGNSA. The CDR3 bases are TGTGCCAGCAGCCCGACAGTCGGTACGCAGTATTTT. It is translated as CASSPTVGTQYF.

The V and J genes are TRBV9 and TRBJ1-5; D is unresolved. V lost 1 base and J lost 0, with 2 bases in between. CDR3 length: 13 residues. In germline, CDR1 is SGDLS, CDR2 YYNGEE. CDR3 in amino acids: CASSVYSNQPQHF. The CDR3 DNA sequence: TGTGCCAGCAGCGTATATAGCAATCAGCCCCAGCATTTT.

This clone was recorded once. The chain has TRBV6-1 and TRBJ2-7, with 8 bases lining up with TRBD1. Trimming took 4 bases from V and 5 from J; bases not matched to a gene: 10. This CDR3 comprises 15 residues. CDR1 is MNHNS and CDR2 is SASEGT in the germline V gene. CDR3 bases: TGTGCCAGCAGTGTTTTGGAACAGGGGGACCACGAGCAGTACTTC. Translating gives CASSVLEQGDHEQYF.

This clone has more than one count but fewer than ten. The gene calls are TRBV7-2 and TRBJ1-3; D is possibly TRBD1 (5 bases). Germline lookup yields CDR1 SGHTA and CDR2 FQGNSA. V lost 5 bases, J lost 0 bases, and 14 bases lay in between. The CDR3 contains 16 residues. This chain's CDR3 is CASSGRDGSSGNTIYF. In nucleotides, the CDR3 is TGTGCCAGCAGCGGGCGGGACGGGAGCTCTGGAAACACCATATATTTT. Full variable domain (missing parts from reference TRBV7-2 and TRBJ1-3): GAGVSQSPSNKVTEKGKDVELRCDPISGHTALYWYRQSLGQGLEFLIYFQGNSAPDKSGLPSDRFSAERTGGSVSTLTIQRTQQEDSAVYLCASSGRDGSSGNTIYFGEGSWLTVV.